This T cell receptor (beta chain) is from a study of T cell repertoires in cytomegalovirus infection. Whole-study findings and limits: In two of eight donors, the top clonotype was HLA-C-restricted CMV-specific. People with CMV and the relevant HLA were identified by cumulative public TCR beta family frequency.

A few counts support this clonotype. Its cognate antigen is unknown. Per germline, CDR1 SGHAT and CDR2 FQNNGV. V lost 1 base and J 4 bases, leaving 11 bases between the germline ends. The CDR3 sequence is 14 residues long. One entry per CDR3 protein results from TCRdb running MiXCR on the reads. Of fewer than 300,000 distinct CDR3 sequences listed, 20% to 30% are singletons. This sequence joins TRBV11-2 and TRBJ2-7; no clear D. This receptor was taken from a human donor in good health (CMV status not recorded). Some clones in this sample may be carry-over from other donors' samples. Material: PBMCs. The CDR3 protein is CASSLGRPPYEQYF. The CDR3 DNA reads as TGTGCCAGCAGCTTAGGGCGGCCCCCTTACGAGCAGTACTTC.